Detailed here is one T cell receptor (beta chain). What it recognizes is unknown. The data belong to a study of radiotherapy plus CTLA-4 blockade in lung cancer. Across the whole study: Disease control was present in roughly 29% of patients, and objective responses in around 18%.

Alongside CTLA-4 blockade with ipilimumab, patients with chemo-refractory metastatic non-small-cell lung cancer received focal radiation. The V gene's germline CDR1 is ENHRY and CDR2 SYGVKD. The germline V and J ends were trimmed by 0 bases and 4 bases, with 10 bases remaining between them. The CDR3 length is 15 residues. General observations from the study: Early clone dynamics of blood T cells, plus interferon-beta, reportedly predicted response best. Blood TCR clones of tumor origin expanded after radiotherapy plus ipilimumab.

The protocol was immunoSEQ multiplex PCR, while the TCRdb copy is restricted to in-frame clones and leaves out a portion. The sample lists 23,000 or so clones, approximately 70% occurring once. The gene calls are TRBV10-3 and TRBJ1-5; D is uncertain. Specimen: peripheral blood, collected from a patient treated with radiotherapy plus ipilimumab. The TCR originated in a human donor with non-small cell lung cancer who had stable disease on radiotherapy plus ipilimumab. This CDR3 reads CAISESEVGNQPQHF. The CDR3 DNA follows: TGTGCCATCAGTGAGTCGGAAGTGGGGAATCAGCCCCAGCATTTT.